What follows are 7 T cell receptor beta chains derived from one specimen sequenced in a study of blood T cell repertoires in COVID-19 (TCRdb year 2020). Libraries were prepared through the immunoSEQ multiplex PCR assay. TCRdb carries this immuneACCESS record with in-frame sequences only. Its versions omit some clonotypes, under half of them owing to an unresolved V gene in the studies checked, with the rest unexplained. This sample lists roughly 400,000 clones; approximately 87% were detected once. 10% of the sample is in the top ten clones. Material for sequencing was PBMCs or T cells enriched from blood (not recorded which). The receptor set was obtained from a woman aged 50 to 65 who had recovered from COVID-19.

The chain combines TRBV15 with TRBJ1-2; D unclear. CDR1 and CDR2 from the germline V gene are LNHNV and YYDKDF (reference sequence). The CDR3 loop spans 16 amino acids. V was clipped by 0 bases and J by 0 bases, with 11 bases between them. For the CDR3, the DNA is TGTGCCACCAGCAGAGATCACGGGGTGGCTAACTATGGCTACACCTTC. Translated, it gives CATSRDHGVANYGYTF.

The chain is built from TRBV5-8 and TRBJ1-1; 8 bases are a match to TRBD1. J lost 5 bases, V lost 3 bases, and 9 bases had no gene match. Germline CDR1 SGHTS, CDR2 YDEGEE. This CDR3 has 15 amino acids. The CDR3 is CASSSRTTGGTEAFF. CDR3 DNA sequence: TGTGCCAGCAGCTCAAGAACCACAGGGGGAACTGAAGCTTTCTTT.

The rearrangement links TRBV4-1 to TRBJ1-1; TRBD1 matches 7 bases. This CDR3 is built from 15 residues. Trimming cost V 4 bases and J 6 bases; bases outside gene matches: 11. The germline CDR1 and CDR2 sequences are MGHRA and YSYEKL. This CDR3 is CASSLLKGAPAEAFF. The CDR3 DNA is TGCGCCAGCAGCCTTTTGAAGGGGGCCCCGGCTGAAGCTTTCTTT.

CDR3 region: CASSEATVSGNTIYF. The CDR3 DNA reads as TGTGCCAGCAGTGAGGCGACAGTCTCTGGAAACACCATATATTTT. The J gene is TRBJ1-3, the V gene TRBV28, with D perhaps TRBD1 (5 bases). The V end was cut by 5 bases, the J end by 0 bases, with 11 bases between. The CDR3 is made up of 15 amino acids. CDR1 is MDHEN and CDR2 is SYDVKM in the germline V gene. Using reference TRBV28 and TRBJ1-3 for the parts outside the CDR3, the full variable domain is DVKVTQSSRYLVKRTGEKVFLECVQDMDHENMFWYRQDPGLGLRLIYFSYDVKMKEKGDIPEGYSVSREKKERFSLILESASTNQTSMYLCASSEATVSGNTIYFGEGSWLTVV.

J is TRBJ2-2 and V is TRBV18; 8 bases agree with TRBD1. V lost 6 bases, J lost 5 bases, and 14 bases stayed unmatched. Germline loops: CDR1 KGHSH, CDR2 LQKENI. The CDR3 consists of 17 residues. CDR3 coding DNA: TGTGCCAGCTCCCTAAATATACAGGGGGTCGAAACCGGGGAGCTGTTTTTT. Translated: CASSLNIQGVETGELFF.

This chain connects TRBV2 to TRBJ2-7; 9 positions match TRBD1. Per the germline V gene, CDR1 is SNHLY and CDR2 is FYNNEI. CDR3 size: 14 residues. V lost 9 bases to trimming and J lost 3 bases; unmatched junction nucleotides: 9. In DNA form, the CDR3 reads TGTGCCAGTCAGGGACAGGGAAACTACTACGAGCAGTACTTC. It encodes CASQGQGNYYEQYF.

The chain has TRBV6-1 and TRBJ1-2; 9 nucleotides align to TRBD1. Germline V gene lookup returns CDR1 MNHNS and CDR2 SASEGT. The CDR3 extends over 16 amino acids. The J segment lost 4 bases and the V segment lost 1 base, leaving 7 bases of the junction unmatched. CDR3 in amino acids: CASSEEGGTGSYGYTF. The CDR3 nucleotides read TGTGCCAGCAGTGAAGAAGGGGGGACAGGGTCCTATGGCTACACCTTC.